These T cell receptor beta chains were read from a single sample in a study of human T cells and chemical hapten exposure. TCRdb recomputed calls from the RACE reads with MiXCR, one row per CDR3 protein. This table holds around 80,000 distinct CDR3 sequences, approximately 8% found once. Specimen: whole blood. These receptors came from a male donor in good health. Some clones in this sample may be carry-over from other donors' samples. The CDR3 runs from the conserved cysteine through the conserved F or W. D genes are given only for firm matches. Expanded clones get a size class; other rows say once, few or many, or leave the size out.

v_gene,d_gene,abundance,j_gene,CDR3nt,CDR3aa
TRBV6-5,TRBD2,few,TRBJ2-4,TGTGCCAGCAGTTTGTCTAGCGGCAATAGTGTTCAGTACTTC,CASSLSSGNSVQYF
TRBV7-9,.,few,TRBJ1-1,TGTGCCAGCAGCTATCCTTTCACTGAAGCTTTCTTT,CASSYPFTEAFF
TRBV20-1,.,.,TRBJ1-2,TGCAGTGCTATCCGAGCGGACGAATACTATGGCTACACCTTC,CSAIRADEYYGYTF
TRBV29-1,TRBD1,.,TRBJ1-3,TGCAGCGTTGCACAGGGGTCCGGAAACACCATATATTTT,CSVAQGSGNTIYF
TRBV20-1,TRBD1,few,TRBJ1-5,TGCAGTGCAAACACAGGGGTCCATCAGCCCCAGCATTTT,CSANTGVHQPQHF
TRBV12-3/TRBV12-4,.,many,TRBJ2-7,TGTGCCAGCAGCAAAAAAGACGGGTCCTACGAGCAGTACTTC,CASSKKDGSYEQYF
TRBV29-1,.,few,TRBJ1-3,TGCAGCGTCAACCCACAGGGAGCCTCTGGAAACACCATATATTTT,CSVNPQGASGNTIYF
TRBV27,.,few,TRBJ1-4,TGTGCCAGCAGTTTATCGCTTCAAACAACTAATGAAAAACTGTTTTTT,CASSLSLQTTNEKLFF
TRBV4-1,.,.,TRBJ2-7,TGCGCCAGCAGCCAAGAGGGCAGGGCGGACTCCTACGAGCAGTACTTC,CASSQEGRADSYEQYF
TRBV20-1,.,.,TRBJ2-6,TGCAGTGCTAGAGTGGGTGACAGTGTCTCTAAGGCCAACGTCCTGACTTTC,CSARVGDSVSKANVLTF
TRBV7-7,TRBD1,many,TRBJ2-7,TGTGCCAGCAGCTTAATCACAGGGGGCGAGCAGTACTTC,CASSLITGGEQYF
TRBV7-9,.,few,TRBJ2-7,TGTGCCAGCAGCTCTCCGCTACGTACAGGGTCCTACGAGCAGTACTTC,CASSSPLRTGSYEQYF
TRBV6-5,TRBD1,.,TRBJ1-1,TGTGCCAGCAACTCGGGACAGGGAGTCACTGAAGCTTTCTTT,CASNSGQGVTEAFF